The 28 T cell receptor beta chains reported below all come from one sample, sequenced in a study of T cells in women clearing cervical HPV infection. Sequenced by immunoSEQ multiplex PCR; TCRdb stores in-frame clones only, minus some. Its table records around 19,000 clones. Sequencing used blood buffy coat. Receptors were obtained from a woman aged 18 to 75 with a cervical HPV16 infection that either progressed to CIN3+ or cleared (not recorded which).

For this clone: The read terminates 3 residues ahead of where the CDR3 ends, so the germline J gene completes it. This chain joins TRBV6-2 or TRBV6-3 and TRBJ2-1; D unresolved. The ends were cut back, 4 bases at V and 6 bases at J, with 16 bases in the middle. Germline V gene sequence: CDR1 MNHEY, CDR2 SVGEGT. This CDR3 comprises 15 residues. CDR3 bases read: TGTGCCAGCAGTTTTCGAACCGTCGCGAGCAATGAG. Amino acid sequence: CASSFRTVASNE. The full CDR3 sequence reads CASSFRTVASNEQFF.

As concerns this clone: The read terminates 3 residues ahead of where the CDR3 ends, so the germline J gene completes it. V is TRBV10-2 and J is TRBJ2-5; D possibly corresponds to TRBD2 (8 bases). CDR3 length: 14 amino acids. CDR1 and CDR2 from the germline V gene are WSHSY and SAAADI. V lost 7 bases and J lost 7, with 19 bases in between. The sequenced part of the CDR3 DNA is TGCGCCAGCACCAGGGGGGCCCGGGGGGGGACC. It yields the protein CASTRGARGGT. The entire CDR3 sequence reads CASTRGARGGTQYF.

The CDR3 loop is CASSLGGGTNQPQYF. CDR3 bases read: TGTGCCAGCAGCTTGGGGGGGGGAACTAATCAGCCG. The chain uses TRBV7-9 and TRBJ2-3, with 7 nucleotides matching TRBD2. The read comes to an end 3 residues before the CDR3 does, leaving the germline J gene to fill in the end. The CDR3 totals 15 residues. Germline loops: CDR1 SEHNR, CDR2 FQNEAQ (reference sequence).

In the case of this clone: From the germline J gene comes the end of the CDR3, since the read stops 3 residues before it. The chain has TRBV20-1 and TRBJ2-7, with 11 positions matching TRBD1. The length of the CDR3 is 17 residues. Trimming removed 0 bases from V and 4 bases from J; junction bases left unmatched: 11. In germline, CDR1 is DFQATT, CDR2 SNEGSKA (reference sequence). The sequenced part of the CDR3 DNA is TGCAGTGCTAGAGATAACGGACGGACAGGGGGCCTATACGAG. This gives the protein CSARDNGRTGGLYE. The full CDR3 protein reads CSARDNGRTGGLYEQYF.

In the case of this clone: The CDR3 end is not reached by the read, which stops 3 residues before it; the germline J gene fills it in. The J gene is TRBJ2-3, the V gene TRBV2; a weak D match, TRBD2 (5 bases). This CDR3 region has 15 residues. Germline-derived CDR1 and CDR2 are SNHLY and FYNNEI. The CDR3 loop reads CASSEPLGFGETQYF. CDR3 bases read: TGTGCCAGCAGTGAACCGTTGGGGTTCGGGGAGACG.

Comment on this clone: The read ends 3 residues shy of where the CDR3 ends; the end is completed using the germline J gene. This sequence joins TRBV15 and TRBJ2-3, with 13 bases lining up with TRBD2. The CDR3 covers 15 residues. Per germline, CDR1 LNHNV and CDR2 YYDKDF (reference sequence). The V and J ends lost 8 bases and 3 bases, in that order; junction bases with no gene match: 5. The CDR3 DNA, read in part, is TGTGCCACCGCGCAGGGACTAGCGGGGACAGATACG. This encodes CATAQGLAGTDT. The complete CDR3 reads CATAQGLAGTDTQYF.

The part of the CDR3 DNA that was read is TGTGCCAGCAGGAGTTTGGACGGAGACTACGAC. Translated, it gives CASRSLDGDYD. The entire CDR3 sequence reads CASRSLDGDYDYTF. The rearrangement uses TRBV6-2 or TRBV6-3 and TRBJ1-2, with no clear D. The CDR3 is cut off 3 residues early in the read; its end comes from the germline J gene. The CDR3 is made up of 14 amino acids. Germline CDR1 MNHEY, CDR2 SVGEGT.

Concerning this clone itself: The read terminates 3 residues ahead of where the CDR3 ends, so the germline J gene completes it. The chain carries TRBV7-6 and TRBJ1-1; TRBD1 aligns across 7 bases. The CDR3 length is 15 residues. The germline V gene encodes CDR1 SGHVS and CDR2 FNYEAQ. The ends lost 5 bases at V and 2 bases at J; junction bases unmatched: 8. This CDR3 is CASSPRQGPNTEAFF. The covered CDR3 bases are TGTGCCAGCAGCCCGAGACAGGGCCCCAACACTGAA.

Of note for this clone: The read stops 3 residues short of the end of the CDR3; the missing end is completed from the germline J gene. The rearrangement uses TRBV29-1 and TRBJ2-6, with a weak D call TRBD2 (6 bases). The CDR3 is 13 amino acids. With 7 bases removed from V and 0 bases from J, the gap between germline ends came to 7 bases. The germline CDR1 and CDR2 sequences are SQVTM and ANQGSEA. CDR3 in amino acids: CSGGNSGANVLTF. The covered CDR3 bases are TGCAGCGGCGGGAACTCTGGGGCCAACGTC.

As to this clone: The CDR3 goes on 3 residues after the read ends, and that part is filled in from the germline J gene. The V call is TRBV2, the J call TRBJ2-6; D unclear. The CDR3 runs to 14 residues. V lost 3 bases and J 2 bases, leaving 5 bases between the germline ends. Germline V gives CDR1 SNHLY, CDR2 FYNNEI. The CDR3 region is CASSELAGANVLTF. The sequenced part of the CDR3 DNA is TGTGCCAGCAGTGAGTTAGCTGGGGCCAACGTC.

About this clone itself: With the read ending 3 residues before the CDR3 end, the germline J gene is used to fill in that end. V usage is TRBV6-2 or TRBV6-3 and J usage is TRBJ2-4; 10 nucleotides line up with TRBD1. From germline, CDR1 is MNHEY and CDR2 SVGEGT. The CDR3 is 15 residues long. CDR3 in amino acids: CASSRDGTGDHGQYF. Incomplete CDR3 DNA: TGTGCCAGCAGTCGGGACGGGACAGGGGATCATGGT.

As concerns this clone: The missing CDR3 end, 3 residues past where the read stops, is filled in from the germline J gene. The chain employs TRBV7-2 and TRBJ2-4, with 7 bases matching TRBD2. The CDR3 runs to 16 residues. Germline CDR1 SGHTA, CDR2 FQGNSA. The J segment lost 1 base and the V segment lost 0 bases, leaving 3 bases of the junction unmatched. The chain's CDR3 is CASSLADGGAKNIQYF. CDR3 DNA (partial): TGTGCCAGCAGCTTAGCTGACGGGGGGGCCAAAAACATT.

Remarks on this clone: The read falls 3 residues short of the CDR3 end, and the missing part is taken from the germline J gene. The V call is TRBV4-2, the J call TRBJ2-1; 8 bases line up with TRBD2. Germline CDR1 LGHNA, CDR2 YNFKEQ. Trimming cost V 1 base and J 6 bases; bases outside gene matches: 8. The CDR3 consists of 16 residues. CDR3 bases read: TGTGCCAGCAGCCAAGGACGAAGCGGGGGCTTCAATGAG. It specifies CASSQGRSGGFNE. The full CDR3 protein reads CASSQGRSGGFNEQFF.

A note on this clone: From the germline J gene comes the end of the CDR3, since the read stops 3 residues before it. The rearrangement joins TRBV6-1 to TRBJ1-6; possibly TRBD1 for D (5 bases). Germline CDR1 reads MNHNS; CDR2 reads SASEGT. The CDR3 runs 13 residues. The CDR3 loop is CASSEGGWGALHF. The DNA read from the CDR3 is TGTGCCAGCAGTGAGGGGGGGTGGGGTGCC.

With respect to this clone: Read data end 3 residues before the CDR3 end; the end is taken from the germline J gene. V is TRBV29-1 and J is TRBJ2-5, with TRBD2 matching over 9 bases. CDR3 length: 12 amino acids. The trim removed 2 bases at V and 5 bases at J, leaving 0 bases unmatched. Per germline, CDR1 SQVTM and CDR2 ANQGSEA. CDR3 bases read: TGCAGCGTTGAACTAGCGGGGGAGACC. It translates to CSVELAGET. In full, the CDR3 reads CSVELAGETQYF.

About this clone itself: The read ends 3 residues early relative to the CDR3; the germline J gene fills the gap. The genes are TRBV20-1 and TRBJ2-1; 8 nucleotides line up with TRBD1. Germline V gene lookup returns CDR1 DFQATT and CDR2 SNEGSKA (reference sequence). The CDR3 sequence is 16 residues long. Germline trimming cut 0 bases from V and 7 bases from J; bases unmatched to any gene: 11. CDR3 protein: CSARDPGRGLWNEQFF. CDR3 DNA (partial): TGCAGTGCTAGAGATCCGGGCAGGGGGCTTTGGAATGAG.

As to this clone: The read halts 3 residues ahead of the CDR3 end, with the missing end drawn from the germline J gene. The chain employs TRBV20-1 and TRBJ2-3; D is unresolved. CDR3 length: 14 residues. Germline CDR1 DFQATT, CDR2 SNEGSKA (reference sequence). CDR3 in amino acids: CSARDRSAQETQYF. The part of the CDR3 DNA that was read is TGCAGTGCTAGAGATCGGAGCGCCCAAGAGACG.

Concerning this clone itself: The sequence runs out 3 residues before the end of the CDR3; the remainder is reconstructed from the germline J gene. This sequence joins TRBV18 and TRBJ1-2, with unresolved D. CDR3 length: 12 amino acids. Germline loops: CDR1 KGHSH, CDR2 LQKENI. The CDR3 region is CASSPRYNDYTF. The CDR3 DNA, read in part, is TGTGCCAGCTCACCACGGTACAATGAC.

Comments on this clone: The read ends 3 residues shy of where the CDR3 ends; the end is completed using the germline J gene. The chain employs TRBV13 and TRBJ1-1, with 7 bases lining up with TRBD1. The CDR3 totals 17 residues. In germline, CDR1 is PRHDT, CDR2 FYEKMQ (reference sequence). V trimming: 2 bases; J trimming: 3 bases; junction bases outside the gene matches: 12. This chain's CDR3 is CASSLSGGFAEYTEAFF. Incomplete CDR3 DNA: TGTGCCAGCAGCTTATCAGGGGGATTTGCGGAGTACACTGAA.

As for this clone: The read falls 3 residues short of the CDR3 end, and the missing part is taken from the germline J gene. The chain uses TRBV19 and TRBJ2-5; D uncertain. Between the trimmed V and J ends, which lost 4 bases and 3 bases, there was a span of 9 bases. CDR1 and CDR2 from the germline V gene are LNHDA and SQIVND (reference sequence). This CDR3 contains 13 residues. CDR3 region: CASSRYTKETQYF. The sequenced part of the CDR3 DNA is TGTGCCAGTAGTAGGTACACTAAAGAGACC.

Concerning this clone: The missing CDR3 end, 3 residues past where the read stops, is filled in from the germline J gene. The chain has TRBV28 and TRBJ1-1; D gene unclear. This CDR3 contains 18 residues. Germline V gene sequence: CDR1 MDHEN, CDR2 SYDVKM. V was trimmed by 1 base and J by 4 bases, leaving 22 bases between them. Incomplete CDR3 DNA: TGTGCCAGCAGTTTATCGATATCGGGTTTCGCCTTCTCCACTGAA. Translated: CASSLSISGFAFSTE. The whole CDR3 sequence reads CASSLSISGFAFSTEAFF.

Note on this clone: The read terminates 3 residues before the CDR3 end, so the remaining end is supplied by the germline J gene. The rearrangement links TRBV7-9 to TRBJ2-7, with 10 bases aligning to TRBD1. The CDR3 contains 15 residues. Trimming cost V 4 bases and J 1 base; bases outside gene matches: 4. Germline V gives CDR1 SEHNR, CDR2 FQNEAQ (reference sequence). Incomplete CDR3 DNA: TGTGCCAGCAGCTACCGGGACAGGGGTTCCTACGAG. This codes for CASSYRDRGSYE. In full, the CDR3 reads CASSYRDRGSYEQYF.

Concerning this clone: The read terminates 3 residues ahead of where the CDR3 ends, so the germline J gene completes it. The chain couples TRBV18 to TRBJ1-5; the match to TRBD1 covers 9 bases. After removal of 3 bases from V and 0 bases from J, the junction contained 6 bases not matched to a gene. The CDR3 has 17 amino acids. The germline CDR1 and CDR2 sequences are KGHSH and LQKENI. The CDR3: CASSPPGQGGSNQPQHF. The part of the CDR3 DNA that was read is TGTGCCAGCTCACCTCCGGGACAGGGTGGTAGCAATCAGCCC.

Comment on this clone: The CDR3 end lies 3 residues beyond the end of the read and is filled in from the germline J gene. Other DNA sequences of this sample code for an identical CDR3. This chain links TRBV13 with TRBJ2-5, with D tentatively TRBD2 (5 bases). This CDR3 region has 14 residues. Germline CDR1 PRHDT, CDR2 FYEKMQ (reference sequence). V lost 6 bases and J 1 base, leaving 12 bases between the germline ends. The CDR3 sequence is CASSLRTFQETQYF. The CDR3 DNA, read in part, is TGTGCCAGCAGTTTGCGGACTTTCCAAGAGACC.

Notes on this clone: Read data end 3 residues before the CDR3 end; the end is taken from the germline J gene. V is TRBV7-8 and J is TRBJ1-2; 10 bases align to TRBD1. V was clipped by 4 bases and J by 6 bases; unmatched bases: 11. The CDR3 extends over 16 amino acids. CDR1 and CDR2 from the germline V gene are SGHVS and FQNEAQ. CDR3 bases read: TGTGCCAGCAGCTCGGGGCTGGACAGGGGGGCCCATGGC. It translates to CASSSGLDRGAHG. The full CDR3 sequence reads CASSSGLDRGAHGYTF.

A word on this clone: Read data end 3 residues before the CDR3 end; the end is taken from the germline J gene. The V gene is TRBV20-1, the J gene TRBJ2-7, with D perhaps TRBD1 (6 bases). The CDR3 runs to 15 residues. V shed 0 bases and J shed 0 bases, with 12 bases lying between them. Germline CDR1 reads DFQATT; CDR2 reads SNEGSKA (reference sequence). The CDR3 protein is CSARDSRGNSYEQYF. The sequenced part of the CDR3 DNA is TGCAGTGCTAGAGATTCGAGGGGGAACTCCTACGAG.

Comments on this clone: The sequence runs out 3 residues before the end of the CDR3; the remainder is reconstructed from the germline J gene. The rearrangement joins TRBV19 to TRBJ1-2, with D hard to call. Germline assignment: CDR1 LNHDA and CDR2 SQIVND (reference sequence). The CDR3 sequence is 13 residues long. The sequenced CDR3 bases are TGTGCCAGTAGTAGGGCAGGCCCCTACGAC. Translating gives CASSRAGPYD. The whole CDR3 reads CASSRAGPYDYTF.

For this clone: The read ends 3 residues before the CDR3 terminus; that terminus is restored from the germline J gene. The chain couples TRBV20-1 to TRBJ2-3, with TRBD2 matching over 7 bases. The CDR3 contains 14 residues. After removal of 0 bases from V and 6 bases from J, the junction contained 6 bases not matched to a gene. Germline V CDR1 and CDR2: DFQATT, SNEGSKA (reference sequence). CDR3 region: CSARDPWGGDTQYF. The part of the CDR3 DNA that was read is TGCAGTGCTAGAGATCCGTGGGGGGGGGATACG.